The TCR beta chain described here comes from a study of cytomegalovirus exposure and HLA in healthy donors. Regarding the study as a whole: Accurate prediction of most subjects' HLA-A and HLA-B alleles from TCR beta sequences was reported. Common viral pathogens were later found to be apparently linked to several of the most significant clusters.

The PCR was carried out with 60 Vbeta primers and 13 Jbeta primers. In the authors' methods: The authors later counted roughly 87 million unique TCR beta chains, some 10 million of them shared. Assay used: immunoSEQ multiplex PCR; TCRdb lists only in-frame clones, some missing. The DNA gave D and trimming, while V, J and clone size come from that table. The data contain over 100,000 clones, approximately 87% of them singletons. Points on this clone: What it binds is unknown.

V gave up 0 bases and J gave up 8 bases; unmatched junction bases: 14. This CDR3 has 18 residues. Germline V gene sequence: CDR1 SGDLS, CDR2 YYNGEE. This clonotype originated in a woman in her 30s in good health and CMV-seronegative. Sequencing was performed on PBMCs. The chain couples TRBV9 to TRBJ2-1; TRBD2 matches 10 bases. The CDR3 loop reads CASSVGAGGTPYSDEQFF. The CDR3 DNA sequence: TGTGCCAGCAGCGTAGGAGCGGGGGGGACTCCCTATAGCGATGAGCAGTTCTTC. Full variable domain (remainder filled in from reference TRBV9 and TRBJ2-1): DSGVTQTPKHLITATGQRVTLRCSPRSGDLSVYWYQQSLDQGLQFLIQYYNGEERAKGNILERFSAQQFPDLHSELNLSSLELGDSALYFCASSVGAGGTPYSDEQFFGPGTRLTVL.